Following are 32 T cell receptor beta chains from one sample sequenced in a study of cytomegalovirus exposure and HLA in healthy donors. In the PCR, 60 Vbeta and 13 Jbeta primers were used. Repertoires were generated with immunoSEQ multiplex PCR, while TCRdb's copy carries only in-frame clones and drops some. The table shows about 160,000 clones, with around 75% occurring only once. Sequencing input: PBMCs. These receptors all stem from a female donor in good health and CMV-seronegative.

This chain uses TRBV30 with TRBJ2-1, with D unclear. Germline V gene lookup returns CDR1 GTSNPN and CDR2 SVGIG (reference sequence). This CDR3 region has 11 residues. V was pared by 5 bases and J by 7 bases, with 9 bases between. The CDR3 protein is CAWEANNEQFF. The CDR3 nucleotides read TGTGCCTGGGAGGCCAATAATGAGCAGTTCTTC.

This chain joins TRBV19 and TRBJ1-5, with TRBD1 matching 8 bases. Looked up from germline, CDR1 is LNHDA and CDR2 is SQIVND (reference sequence). V gave up 6 bases and J gave up 1 base; unmatched junction bases: 17. There are 19 residues in the CDR3. CDR3 DNA: TGTGCCAGTAGCCTCGGTGGACAGGGTGGTGGGCTAAGCAATCAGCCCCAGCATTTT. Translation: CASSLGGQGGGLSNQPQHF. Drawing the rest from reference TRBV19 and TRBJ1-5, the complete variable domain is DGGITQSPKYLFRKEGQNVTLSCEQNLNHDAMYWYRQDPGQGLRLIYYSQIVNDFQKGDIAEGYSVSREKKESFPLTVTSAQKNPTAFYLCASSLGGQGGGLSNQPQHFGDGTRLSIL.

The CDR3, as DNA: TGTGCCTCCTCTTCAGGGGGTATCTCTGGGGCCAACGTCCTGACTTTC. Its protein is CASSSGGISGANVLTF. This sequence joins TRBV30 and TRBJ2-6, with 7 nucleotides matching TRBD1. The V gene end was trimmed by 7 bases and the J gene end by 0 bases; junction bases not matched to a gene: 9. There are 16 residues in the CDR3. CDR1 and CDR2 (germline): GTSNPN, SVGIG (reference sequence).

The chain uses TRBV6-1 and TRBJ2-7, with TRBD2 matching over 10 bases. Unmatched junction bases numbered 10, after V lost 8 bases and J lost 6 bases. CDR3 length: 14 residues. Germline CDR1 is MNHNS and CDR2 is SASEGT. The chain's CDR3 is CASCQQRGGVEQYF. CDR3 sequence (DNA): TGTGCCAGCTGCCAGCAGCGGGGGGGGGTCGAGCAGTACTTC.

This chain connects TRBV10-3 to TRBJ2-7; a weak D match, TRBD2 (6 bases). The CDR3 totals 12 residues. V lost 11 bases to trimming and J lost 6 bases, with 17 bases between them. Germline V gene sequence: CDR1 ENHRY, CDR2 SYGVKD. In DNA form, the CDR3 reads TGTGCCGCCTGGGCCCCCGGGAGCGAGCAGTACTTC. Translating gives CAAWAPGSEQYF.

The chain recombines TRBV6-5 with TRBJ1-1; TRBD1 aligns across 8 bases. Germline trimming cut 0 bases from V and 0 bases from J; bases unmatched to any gene: 0. Germline CDR1 reads MNHEY; CDR2 reads SVGAGI. The CDR3 totals 15 residues. Written as DNA, the CDR3 is TGTGCCAGCAGTTACTCGACAGGGGTGAACACTGAAGCTTTCTTT. Amino acid sequence: CASSYSTGVNTEAFF.

This chain links TRBV29-1 with TRBJ2-1, with 14 bases that match TRBD2. Trimming took 1 base from V and 5 from J; bases not matched to a gene: 1. The CDR3 contains 15 residues. From germline, CDR1 is SQVTM and CDR2 ANQGSEA. This chain's CDR3 is CSVEGTSGRNNEQFF. The CDR3 DNA reads TGCAGCGTTGAAGGGACTAGCGGGAGGAACAATGAGCAGTTCTTC.

This chain connects TRBV15 to TRBJ1-3, with 7 bases that match TRBD1. CDR1 and CDR2 (germline): LNHNV, YYDKDF (reference sequence). J lost 7 bases, V lost 5 bases, and 11 bases had no gene match. This CDR3 has 15 residues. CDR3: CATSLQGGLGNTIYF. CDR3 bases: TGTGCCACCAGCCTCCAGGGGGGCCTCGGTAACACCATATATTTT.

This clone has just a few counts. The chain recombines TRBV5-1 with TRBJ1-6, with D hard to call. The CDR3 spans 14 residues. V was shortened by 0 bases and J by 9 bases, with 10 bases between the two germline ends. CDR1 is SGHRS, CDR2 YFSETQ, per germline. The CDR3 DNA sequence: TGCGCCAGCAGCTTGGATCTCTCGGGTTCACCCCTCCACTTT. It yields the protein CASSLDLSGSPLHF.

This clone was observed a handful of times. The gene calls are TRBV27 and TRBJ2-7; 8 bases fit TRBD1. This CDR3 comprises 17 residues. Germline-derived CDR1 and CDR2 are MNHEY and SMNVEV (reference sequence). Germline trimming cut 4 bases from V and 3 bases from J; bases unmatched to any gene: 14. CDR3 residues: CASSSPAGQGLGYEQYF. As DNA, the CDR3 is TGTGCCAGCAGTTCCCCCGCCGGACAGGGATTGGGCTACGAGCAGTACTTC.

The genes are TRBV19 and TRBJ2-7; 9 bases match TRBD1. Unmatched junction bases numbered 2, after V lost 3 bases and J lost 2 bases. This CDR3 contains 14 residues. Germline V gives CDR1 LNHDA, CDR2 SQIVND (reference sequence). The CDR3 coding sequence is TGTGCCAGTAGTATGGGACAGGGTGCCTACGAGCAGTACTTC. Translation: CASSMGQGAYEQYF.

The chain couples TRBV7-2 to TRBJ1-1; TRBD1 aligns across 9 bases. V trimming: 4 bases; J trimming: 5 bases; junction bases outside the gene matches: 8. In germline, CDR1 is SGHTA, CDR2 FQGNSA. CDR3 length: 15 residues. CDR3 DNA sequence: TGTGCCAGCAGCTGGAGACAGGGGGTTGGGACTGAAGCTTTCTTT. It translates to CASSWRQGVGTEAFF.

The V and J genes are TRBV19 and TRBJ1-5, with a possible D match to TRBD1 (5 bases). Trimming took 4 bases from V and 2 from J, leaving 9 bases between them. Germline V lookup: CDR1 LNHDA, CDR2 SQIVND (reference sequence). The CDR3 consists of 14 residues. DNA of the CDR3: TGTGCCAGTAGTAGCCAGGGCGGCAATCAGCCCCAGCATTTT. It translates to CASSSQGGNQPQHF.

This clone has only a few counts. V is TRBV28 and J is TRBJ1-1; D is unresolved. V lost 6 bases and J 0 bases, leaving 5 bases between the germline ends. The CDR3 covers 12 residues. Germline V gives CDR1 MDHEN, CDR2 SYDVKM. CDR3 in amino acids: CASSLVNTEAFF. The CDR3 DNA reads as TGTGCCAGCAGCCTCGTGAACACTGAAGCTTTCTTT.

In its sample, this clone was seen a few times. The CDR3 spells CASRLRDTSTDTQYF. In DNA, the CDR3 is TGTGCCAGCAGGCTCCGGGACACCAGCACAGATACGCAGTATTTT. The chain carries TRBV2 and TRBJ2-3, with a weak D call TRBD1 (6 bases). CDR1 and CDR2 (germline): SNHLY, FYNNEI. This CDR3 has 15 amino acids. The V gene lost 6 bases and the J gene lost 0 bases, with 13 bases spanning the gap.

V gene TRBV2 combines with J gene TRBJ2-7; the match to TRBD2 covers 10 bases. Germline CDR1 and CDR2: SNHLY and FYNNEI. V was pared by 4 bases and J by 3 bases, with 3 bases of the junction left unmatched. CDR3 length: 14 residues. CDR3 DNA: TGTGCCAGCAGTGTGTCTAGCGGGAGCTACGAGCAGTACTTC. Translating it yields CASSVSSGSYEQYF.

The CDR3 sequence: CASSLTPGAPEEETQYF. CDR3 bases: TGTGCCAGCAGCTTAACCCCAGGGGCTCCCGAGGAGGAGACCCAGTACTTC. The chain employs TRBV7-9 and TRBJ2-5; perhaps TRBD1 as D (6 bases). CDR1 is SEHNR, CDR2 FQNEAQ, per germline (reference sequence). The CDR3 has 17 amino acids. Trimming left V 2 bases short and J 5 bases short, with 21 bases between.

This clone was detected only a few times. The chain has TRBV2 and TRBJ2-7; 7 nucleotides line up with TRBD2. Germline lookup yields CDR1 SNHLY and CDR2 FYNNEI. V was pared by 6 bases and J by 1 base, with 15 bases of the junction left unmatched. This CDR3 region has 17 residues. CDR3 sequence (DNA): TGTGCCAGCAGGGTCGAGGGAGGGGCGATCATTTCCTACGAGCAGTACTTC. Translation gives CASRVEGGAIISYEQYF.

The chain employs TRBV19 and TRBJ1-2; possibly TRBD1 for D (6 bases). CDR1 is LNHDA, CDR2 SQIVND, per germline (reference sequence). The CDR3 extends over 16 amino acids. Trimming left V 7 bases short and J 4 bases short, with 22 bases between. CDR3 sequence: CASIPVPGQLTYGYTF. The CDR3 region has the DNA TGTGCCAGTATTCCCGTCCCGGGACAACTTACCTATGGCTACACCTTC. Supplemented by reference TRBV19 and TRBJ1-2, the full variable domain reads DGGITQSPKYLFRKEGQNVTLSCEQNLNHDAMYWYRQDPGQGLRLIYYSQIVNDFQKGDIAEGYSVSREKKESFPLTVTSAQKNPTAFYLCASIPVPGQLTYGYTFGSGTRLTVV.

The chain carries TRBV28 and TRBJ2-7; 8 bases line up with TRBD2. J lost 3 bases, V lost 5 bases, and 9 bases had no gene match. This CDR3 comprises 15 residues. Per germline, CDR1 MDHEN and CDR2 SYDVKM. CDR3 protein: CASSKYGTRGYEQYF. DNA for the CDR3: TGTGCCAGCAGTAAATACGGGACTAGGGGCTACGAGCAGTACTTC. The full variable domain, rest sourced from reference TRBV28 and TRBJ2-7, is DVKVTQSSRYLVKRTGEKVFLECVQDMDHENMFWYRQDPGLGLRLIYFSYDVKMKEKGDIPEGYSVSREKKERFSLILESASTNQTSMYLCASSKYGTRGYEQYFGPGTRLTVT.

This clone has just one count. The chain has TRBV2 and TRBJ2-4, with 12 nucleotides matching TRBD2. With 6 bases clipped from V and 7 bases from J, the junction kept 7 bases outside the gene matches. The CDR3 sequence is 15 residues long. Germline loops: CDR1 SNHLY, CDR2 FYNNEI. CDR3: CASRTSGSRGNIQYF. The CDR3 coding sequence is TGTGCCAGCAGGACTAGCGGGAGTCGAGGGAACATTCAGTACTTC. Complete variable domain (other parts from reference TRBV2 and TRBJ2-4): EPEVTQTPSHQVTQMGQEVILRCVPISNHLYFYWYRQILGQKVEFLVSFYNNEISEKSEIFDDQFSVERPDGSNFTLKIRSTKLEDSAMYFCASRTSGSRGNIQYFGAGTRLSVL.

On this clone itself: The sample contains more than one DNA sequence encoding this CDR3. The chain carries TRBV2 and TRBJ2-7, with 7 positions matching TRBD1. The CDR3 spans 13 residues. Germline lookup yields CDR1 SNHLY and CDR2 FYNNEI. The ends lost 5 bases at V and 0 bases at J; junction bases unmatched: 1. CDR3 in amino acids: CASSRDSSYEQYF. Written as DNA, the CDR3 is TGTGCCAGCAGTCGGGACAGCTCCTACGAGCAGTACTTC.

This chain connects TRBV18 to TRBJ1-2; TRBD1 agrees at 7 bases. Germline CDR1 and CDR2: KGHSH and LQKENI. V was pared by 3 bases and J by 4 bases, with 8 bases of the junction left unmatched. CDR3 length: 15 amino acids. The CDR3 coding sequence is TGTGCCAGCTCACCCCCGACAGGGTCCCCCTATGGCTACACCTTC. This gives the protein CASSPPTGSPYGYTF.

This chain uses TRBV18 with TRBJ1-1; 8 nucleotides match TRBD1. CDR1 is KGHSH, CDR2 LQKENI, per germline. With V trimmed by 4 bases and J by 4 bases, 8 bases remained unmatched. The CDR3 totals 15 residues. CDR3 sequence reads: CASSLSGQGGTEAFF. DNA for the CDR3: TGTGCCAGCTCACTCAGCGGACAGGGAGGCACTGAAGCTTTCTTT. The full variable domain, with the rest looked up from reference TRBV18 and TRBJ1-1, is NAGVMQNPRHLVRRRGQEARLRCSPMKGHSHVYWYRQLPEEGLKFMVYLQKENIIDESGMPKERFSAEFPKEGPSILRIQQVVRGDSAAYFCASSLSGQGGTEAFFGQGTRLTVV.

This chain joins TRBV19 and TRBJ1-1; D gene unclear. Trimming pared 9 bases from V and 5 bases from J, leaving 13 bases between. The CDR3 runs to 12 residues. Germline V gives CDR1 LNHDA, CDR2 SQIVND (reference sequence). The CDR3 nucleotides are TGTGCCAGCCGGCCACGAGGGACTGAAGCTTTCTTT. Translation: CASRPRGTEAFF.

The chain has TRBV6-5 and TRBJ2-3; 12 bases match TRBD2. This CDR3 has 15 amino acids. With 6 bases clipped from V and 6 bases from J, the junction kept 7 bases outside the gene matches. The germline V gene encodes CDR1 MNHEY and CDR2 SVGAGI. The CDR3 here is CASSQTSGGTDTQYF. The DNA of the CDR3 is TGTGCCAGCAGCCAGACTAGCGGGGGAACGGATACGCAGTATTTT.

The chain is built from TRBV28 and TRBJ2-7, with 8 bases fitting TRBD1. Germline-derived CDR1 and CDR2 are MDHEN and SYDVKM. CDR3 length: 13 amino acids. V shed 5 bases, J shed 7 bases, and the junction held 7 bases outside the gene matches. CDR3 region: CASSADRVGEQYF. In DNA, the CDR3 is TGTGCCAGCAGTGCGGACAGGGTAGGAGAGCAGTACTTC.

This clone has more than one count but fewer than ten. J is TRBJ1-1 and V is TRBV7-2, with 10 bases that match TRBD1. Germline CDR1 SGHTA, CDR2 FQGNSA. The CDR3 totals 16 residues. V was clipped by 3 bases and J by 6 bases; unmatched bases: 10. The CDR3 spells CASSFFPGQGSAEAFF. For the CDR3, the DNA is TGTGCCAGCAGCTTCTTTCCGGGACAGGGGTCCGCTGAAGCTTTCTTT.

In DNA, the CDR3 is TGTGCCAGCGGGGGGGCAAGGCTTAGCAATCAGCCCCAGCATTTT. Its translation is CASGGARLSNQPQHF. The rearrangement uses TRBV27 and TRBJ1-5; tentatively, D is TRBD1 (6 bases). Germline V CDR1 and CDR2: MNHEY, SMNVEV (reference sequence). The CDR3 has 15 residues. Trimming left V 8 bases short and J 0 bases short, with 14 bases between.

This clone turned up a few times. This chain joins TRBV4-2 and TRBJ2-7; 7 bases fit TRBD1. The germline V gene encodes CDR1 LGHNA and CDR2 YNFKEQ. This CDR3 has 14 amino acids. V dropped 3 bases and J dropped 3; count of bases not matched to a gene: 5. In DNA form, the CDR3 reads TGTGCCAGCAGCCAGGGGACAGCCGACTACGAGCAGTACTTC. It encodes CASSQGTADYEQYF.

This clone was seen a few times. This chain joins TRBV28 and TRBJ2-2; D is unclear. V lost 6 bases and J 0 bases, leaving 14 bases between the germline ends. The germline gives CDR1 MDHEN, CDR2 SYDVKM. This CDR3 is 16 amino acids long. Here the CDR3 reads CASSPNWAANTGELFF. As DNA, the CDR3 is TGTGCCAGCAGCCCAAATTGGGCAGCGAACACCGGGGAGCTGTTTTTT.

The V gene is TRBV11-2, the J gene TRBJ1-2, with 7 bases identical to TRBD1. The germline V gene encodes CDR1 SGHAT and CDR2 FQNNGV. This CDR3 has 15 residues. The V segment lost 4 bases and the J segment 4 bases; nucleotides outside the gene matches: 9. The CDR3 loop reads CASSSPPRGIYGYTF. In DNA form, the CDR3 reads TGTGCCAGCAGCTCTCCACCCAGGGGGATCTATGGCTACACCTTC.